This TCR beta chain was profiled in a study of T cells in Graves' hyperthyroidism and ophthalmopathy. General study results and limits: The authors' 13 V-J model separated ophthalmopathy from stable hyperthyroidism. Also found in blood were most expanded thyroid clonotypes above 0.001.

Predating any ophthalmopathy symptoms, the blood sample was taken at first hyperthyroidism diagnosis. Extraction of PBMCs used approximately 10 ml of fresh peripheral blood. RNA transcripts were the template for amplifying TCR beta CDR3 regions. In the first-round RT-PCR of the TCR CDR3, the HTBI primer set was used. TCRdb ran MiXCR on the multiplex PCR reads and lists one entry per CDR3 protein. The table lists some 270,000 distinct CDR3 sequences, roughly 13% of them singletons. This clonotype was picked up many times. No antigen is known for it. Trimming shortened V by 5 bases and J by 4 bases, and 9 bases separated the two germline ends. The CDR3 contains 11 residues. Germline assignment: CDR1 GTSNPN and CDR2 SVGIG (reference sequence).

The sample consisted of blood. The clonotype was recovered from a woman aged 30 to 39 with Graves' hyperthyroidism that later progressed to Graves' ophthalmopathy. The genes are TRBV30 and TRBJ2-7; a possible D gene is TRBD2 (6 bases). CDR3 coding DNA: TGTGCCTGGGGGACTGTTTACGAGCAGTACTTC. Amino acids: CAWGTVYEQYF.